The clone carrying this T cell receptor beta chain was detected many times. The antigen is undetermined. The data belong to a study of read filtering for tumor transcriptome and immune sequencing. Regarding the study as a whole: In IR-seq, single-read clonotypes were around four fifths of clonotypes but about 3.5% of reads. Without single-read clonotypes, shared clonotype proportions correlated more between IR-seq and RNA-seq.

The CDR3 sequence is 16 residues long. Germline CDR1 reads LGHDT; CDR2 reads YNNKEL (reference sequence). V lost 0 bases, J lost 3 bases, and 11 bases lay in between. Sampling of bone marrow took place during active disease in every patient. Molecular barcoded adaptors covering alpha/delta and beta/gamma chains were used on 400 to 450 ng RNA. TCRdb reanalysed the reads using MiXCR and keeps one entry per CDR3 protein. Altogether approximately 90,000 distinct CDR3 sequences are present, 9% to 15% being singletons, with the ten largest covering about 15%. Sequencing was carried out using a population of CD138-negative cells sorted from bone marrow. V and J are TRBV3-1 and TRBJ1-4; D remains unclear. The TCR originated in a donor at least 40 years old with multiple myeloma. The CDR3 nucleotides read TGTGCCAGCAGCCAAGATCCATCGGCCTCTAATGAAAAACTGTTTTTT. As protein: CASSQDPSASNEKLFF.